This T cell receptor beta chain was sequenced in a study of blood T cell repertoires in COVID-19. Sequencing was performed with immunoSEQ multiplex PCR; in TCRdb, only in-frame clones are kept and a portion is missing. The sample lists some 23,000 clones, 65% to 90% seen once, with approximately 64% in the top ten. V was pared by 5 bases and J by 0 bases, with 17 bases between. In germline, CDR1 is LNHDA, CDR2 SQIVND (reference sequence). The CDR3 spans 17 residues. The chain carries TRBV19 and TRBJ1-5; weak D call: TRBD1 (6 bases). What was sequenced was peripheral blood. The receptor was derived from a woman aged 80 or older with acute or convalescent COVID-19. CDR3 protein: CASSPRPTGYSNQPQHF. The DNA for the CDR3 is TGTGCCAGTAGTCCACGCCCAACAGGGTATAGCAATCAGCCCCAGCATTTT.